This record concerns one T cell receptor (beta chain) sequence. What antigen it recognizes has not been identified. No clone much larger than this one lies a single base away; base qualities are absent. The CDR3 holds 15 amino acids from the cysteine to the phenylalanine. Of all the DNA, just the CDR3 is kept, 45 bases in frame from base 1. CDR1 is given as LNHNV and CDR2 as YYDKDF, both from the germline V gene (reference sequence). Trimming at the junction amounts to 0 bases on V and 3 bases on J, and the germline ends lie 9 bases apart. The data were taken from a study of tissue T cells after allogeneic stem cell transplantation (dated by TCRdb to about 2022). The study in broad terms: If a tissue had multiple samples, a pathologist reviewed H&E sections so that samples with histologically apparent lymphocytes got priority for sequencing. TCR beta repertoires were profiled across many tissues obtained from research autopsies of patients with and without GVHD, as well as in mouse models of GVHD. The human part of the study was a prospective observational study with no blinding and no randomization. Beyond this particular receptor, the publication reports: Not many T cell clones showed up in more than one patient, yet clustering based on motifs uncovered repertoire signatures that were shared across patients in a tissue-specific way. Within patients, how anatomically similar tissues were was a major factor shaping TCR repertoire composition, regardless of disease or transplant status. The patient cohort was small and clinically heterogeneous, and sampling depth was acknowledged as a limitation. No blood samples were available for the non-GVHD comparator patients. In both patients and mice, T cells from blood and spleen picked up only a limited part of the TCR repertoire that was detected in tissues. Which tissue TCRs were alloreactive or antigen-specific was not determined in the study, and some of the clones might have been host cells that persisted.

This specimen's time point label, per the study, means: human tissue collected at research (rapid) autopsy. For comparison, three non-HCT patients with other cancers were selected retrospectively, each having at least five GI tract samples and no known GI disease at death. After a median post-mortem interval of roughly 8.9 hours, the autopsy tissues collected included GI sites spanning esophagus to rectum, along with liver, skin and lymphoid organs including spleen. Autopsy specimens were bisected, with one portion flash-frozen in liquid nitrogen and the remainder formalin-fixed, and GI outer muscle layers were removed. Genomic DNA was extracted from frozen tissues using the Mag-Bind Blood & Tissue DNA HDQ 96 Kit on a Chemagic 360 or the DNeasy Blood & Tissue Kit. Extracted DNA was further purified with the Genomic DNA Clean & Concentrator-25 kit because of concern about red blood cell contamination.

Library construction relied on the immunoSEQ multiplex PCR assay. Adaptive Biotechnologies performed the TCRbeta CDR3 sequencing at survey depth and reported CDR3 sequences, V/J genes, productive frequency and template counts. Amplification of TCR beta CDR3 regions was performed from genomic DNA rather than from RNA. On the authors' methods: Jensen-Shannon divergence served to quantify pairwise repertoire overlap between tissues, with 0 meaning identical and 1 meaning complete divergence. Tissues were clustered by single-linkage agglomerative hierarchical clustering of pairwise JSD values and displayed as dendrograms. GLIPH2 was run on all patient samples with simulation_depth 1000, kmer_min_depth 3, cdr3_length_cutoff 8, keeping groups with more than two unique CDR3s. In a standardized tissue-overlap score, Jaccard GLIPH-group overlap across patients was extrapolated to a standard repertoire size of 1000 clones. Associations of diversity with clinical or experimental variables used linear mixed-effect models with tissue fixed effects and individual random effects. Imported from immuneACCESS, the table was reduced by TCRdb to in-frame sequences with V and J called. These copies leave out some clones; in studies compared against another copy, an unresolved V gene accounts for under half, and the cause of the remainder is not known. V and J calls and clone size are those listed in that table; D and trimming were worked out from the DNA. Here the sample has about 24,000 clones; less than 75% occur a single time. Less than 10% of the sample lies in the top ten.

The material sequenced was tissue from the ileum, taken at autopsy. This receptor was obtained from a female donor aged 60 or older with lung cancer. The receptor chain draws on TRBV15 and TRBJ1-5; there is no confident call for the D gene. The CDR3 region: CATSRDRGINQPQHF. The DNA sequence reads TGTGCCACCAGCAGAGACAGAGGTATCAATCAGCCCCAGCATTTT. Reference TRBV15 and TRBJ1-5 proteins supply the regions before and after the CDR3; the full variable domain is: DAMVIQNPRYQVTQFGKPVTLSCSQTLNHNVMYWYQQKSSQAPKLLFHYYDKDFNNEADTPDNFQSRRPNTSFCFLDIRSPGLGDTAMYLCATSRDRGINQPQHFGDGTRLSIL.